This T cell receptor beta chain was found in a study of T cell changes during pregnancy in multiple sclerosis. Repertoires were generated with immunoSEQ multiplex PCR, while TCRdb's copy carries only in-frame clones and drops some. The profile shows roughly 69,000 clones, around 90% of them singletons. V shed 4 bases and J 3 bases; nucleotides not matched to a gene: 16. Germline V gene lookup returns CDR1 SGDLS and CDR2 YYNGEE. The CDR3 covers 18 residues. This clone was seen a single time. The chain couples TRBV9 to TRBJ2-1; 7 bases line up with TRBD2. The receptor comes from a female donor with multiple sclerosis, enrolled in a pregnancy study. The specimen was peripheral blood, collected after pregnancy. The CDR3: CASSIPSGGGFFYNEQFF. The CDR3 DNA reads TGTGCCAGCAGCATCCCCTCCGGCGGGGGATTCTTCTACAATGAGCAGTTCTTC.